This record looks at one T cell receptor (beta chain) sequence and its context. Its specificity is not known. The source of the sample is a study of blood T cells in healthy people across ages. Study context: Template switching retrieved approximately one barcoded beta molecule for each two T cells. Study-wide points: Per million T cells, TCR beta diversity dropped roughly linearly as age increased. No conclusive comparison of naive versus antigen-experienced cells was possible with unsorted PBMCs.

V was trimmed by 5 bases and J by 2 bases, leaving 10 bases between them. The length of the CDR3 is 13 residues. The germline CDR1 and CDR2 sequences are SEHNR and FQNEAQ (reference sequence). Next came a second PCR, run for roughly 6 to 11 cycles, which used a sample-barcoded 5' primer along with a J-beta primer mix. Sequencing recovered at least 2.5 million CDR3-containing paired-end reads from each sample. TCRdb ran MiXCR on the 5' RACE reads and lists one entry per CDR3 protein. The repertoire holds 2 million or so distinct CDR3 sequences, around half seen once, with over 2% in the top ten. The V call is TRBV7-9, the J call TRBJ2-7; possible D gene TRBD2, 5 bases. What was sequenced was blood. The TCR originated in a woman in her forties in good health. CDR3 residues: CASSHTSTYEQYF. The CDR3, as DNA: TGTGCCAGCAGCCATACTAGTACCTACGAGCAGTACTTC.